This paragraph covers one T cell receptor beta chain sequence. The data derive from a study of blood T cell repertoires in COVID-19. The protocol was immunoSEQ multiplex PCR, while the TCRdb copy is restricted to in-frame clones and leaves out a portion. The table lists over 130,000 clones, around 87% of them singletons. The V gene end was trimmed by 4 bases and the J gene end by 5 bases; junction bases not matched to a gene: 12. The germline V gene encodes CDR1 SGHKS and CDR2 YYEKEE (reference sequence). This CDR3 is built from 15 residues. The sequenced sample consisted of peripheral blood. This sequence originates from a human donor in a cohort sampled during active COVID-19. This chain uses TRBV5-5 with TRBJ2-7; TRBD2 agrees at 7 bases. The CDR3 nucleotides are TGTGCCAGCAGCCCCCCTGGCAGCGGGGATCACGAGCAGTACTTC. Translating gives CASSPPGSGDHEQYF.